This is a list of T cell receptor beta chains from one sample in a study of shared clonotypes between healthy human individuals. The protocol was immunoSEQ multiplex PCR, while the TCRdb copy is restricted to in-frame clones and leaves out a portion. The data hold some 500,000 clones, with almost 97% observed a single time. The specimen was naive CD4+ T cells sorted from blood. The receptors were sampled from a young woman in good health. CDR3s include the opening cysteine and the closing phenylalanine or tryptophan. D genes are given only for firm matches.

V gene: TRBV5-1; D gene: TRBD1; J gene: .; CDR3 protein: CASSLGTGLDEQYF
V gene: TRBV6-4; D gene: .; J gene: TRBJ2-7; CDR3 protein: CAMQGPDRYEQYF
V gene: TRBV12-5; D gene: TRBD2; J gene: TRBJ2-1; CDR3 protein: CASGLVPSGSVNYNEQFF
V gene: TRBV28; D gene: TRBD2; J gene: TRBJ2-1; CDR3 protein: CASRAPSGEGPDEQFF
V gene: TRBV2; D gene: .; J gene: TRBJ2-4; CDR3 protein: CASREEWRGKNIQYF
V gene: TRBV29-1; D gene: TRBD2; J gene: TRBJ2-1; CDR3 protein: CSVVGSWTSGRSGVRASSYNEQFF
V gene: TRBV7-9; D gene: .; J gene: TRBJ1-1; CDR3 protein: CASSFRGASFF
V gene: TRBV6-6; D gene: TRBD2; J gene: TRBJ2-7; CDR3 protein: CASRSPGLASYEQYF
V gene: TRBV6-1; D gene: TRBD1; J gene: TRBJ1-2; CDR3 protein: CASSEQGDVGGYTF
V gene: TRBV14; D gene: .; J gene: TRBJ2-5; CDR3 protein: CASSQTFTGLNF
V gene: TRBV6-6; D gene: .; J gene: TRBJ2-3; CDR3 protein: CASSSGTKYF
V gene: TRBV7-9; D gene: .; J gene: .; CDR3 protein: CASSFSVSYYEQYF
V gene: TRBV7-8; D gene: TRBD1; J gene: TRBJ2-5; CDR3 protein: CASSLRQGAETQYF
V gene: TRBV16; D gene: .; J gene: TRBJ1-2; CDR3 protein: CASSQSNTAYSYGYTF
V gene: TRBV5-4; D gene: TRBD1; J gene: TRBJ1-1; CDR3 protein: CASSPKTNRGLETEAFF
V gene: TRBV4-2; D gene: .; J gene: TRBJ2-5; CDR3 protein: CASSQDRETQYF
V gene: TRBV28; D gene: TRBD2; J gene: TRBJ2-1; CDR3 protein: CASSFPPGLAGASYNEQFF
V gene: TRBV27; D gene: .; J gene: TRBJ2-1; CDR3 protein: CASSLRGSSYNEQFF
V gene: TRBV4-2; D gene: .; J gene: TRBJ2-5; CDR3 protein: CASSQETSSSAQYF
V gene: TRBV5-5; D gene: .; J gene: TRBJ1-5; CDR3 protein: CASSSSGTTNPQHF
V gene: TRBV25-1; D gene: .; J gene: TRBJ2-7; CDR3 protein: CASPTSSEQYF
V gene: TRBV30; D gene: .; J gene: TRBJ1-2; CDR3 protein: CAWIPRFVASGYTF
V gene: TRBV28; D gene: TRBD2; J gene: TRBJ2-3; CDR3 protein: CASGAGLPEDTQYF
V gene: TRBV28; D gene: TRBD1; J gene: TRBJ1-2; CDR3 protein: CASSFPTGAYGYTF
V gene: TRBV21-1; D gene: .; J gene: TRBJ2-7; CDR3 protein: CATKKEGLAEYYEQYF
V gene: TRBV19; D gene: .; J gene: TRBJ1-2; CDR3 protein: CASRRDSGTGGYTF
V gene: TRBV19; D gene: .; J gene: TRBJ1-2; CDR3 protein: CASSPTGSGGYTF
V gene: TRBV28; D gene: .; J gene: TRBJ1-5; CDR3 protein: CASSLLRDPQHF
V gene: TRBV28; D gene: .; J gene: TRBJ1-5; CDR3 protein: CASSSHGNQPQHF
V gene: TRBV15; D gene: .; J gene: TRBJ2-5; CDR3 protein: CATSRDPGVTQYF
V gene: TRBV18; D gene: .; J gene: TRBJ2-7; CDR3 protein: CASSLQGQYYEQYF
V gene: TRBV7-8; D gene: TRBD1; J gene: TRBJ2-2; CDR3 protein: CASSLAGDRDPNTGELFF
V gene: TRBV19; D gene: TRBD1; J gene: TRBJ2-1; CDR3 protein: CARTDRAMGSTYNEQFF
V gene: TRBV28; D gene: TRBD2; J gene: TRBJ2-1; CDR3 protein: CASSPGLANYNEQFF
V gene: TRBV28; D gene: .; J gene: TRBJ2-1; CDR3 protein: CASSSAGQGAYNEQFF
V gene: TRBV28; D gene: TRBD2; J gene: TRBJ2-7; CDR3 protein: CASGSSGEYEQYF
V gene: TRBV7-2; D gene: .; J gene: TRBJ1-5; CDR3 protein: CASSFSRDQPQHF
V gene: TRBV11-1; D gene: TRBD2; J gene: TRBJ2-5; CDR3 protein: CASSSGLAGGETQYF
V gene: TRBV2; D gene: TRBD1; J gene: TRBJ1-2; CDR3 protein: CASSGQGANYGYTF
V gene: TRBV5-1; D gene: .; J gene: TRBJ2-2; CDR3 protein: CASSDIGDTGELFF
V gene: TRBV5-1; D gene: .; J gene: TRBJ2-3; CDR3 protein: CASSSYLGADTQYF
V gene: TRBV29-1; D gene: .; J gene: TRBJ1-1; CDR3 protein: CSVARAEAFF
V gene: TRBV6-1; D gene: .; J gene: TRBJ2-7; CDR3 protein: CASGGSYEQYF
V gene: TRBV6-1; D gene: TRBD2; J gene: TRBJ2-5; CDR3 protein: CASSDGTSGRETQYF
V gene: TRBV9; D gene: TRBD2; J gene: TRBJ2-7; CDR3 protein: CASSRVAGDYEQYF
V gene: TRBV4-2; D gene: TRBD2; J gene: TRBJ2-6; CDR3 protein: CASSQDSGLAGGLRGANVLTF
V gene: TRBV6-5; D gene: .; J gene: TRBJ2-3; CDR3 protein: CASSPLKWPADTQYF
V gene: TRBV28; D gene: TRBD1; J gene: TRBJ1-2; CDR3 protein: CASTPGGQGYGYTF
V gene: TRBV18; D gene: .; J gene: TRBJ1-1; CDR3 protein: CASSPQADGDTEAFF
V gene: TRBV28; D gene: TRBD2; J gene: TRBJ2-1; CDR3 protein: CASSSIGTSGVNEQFF
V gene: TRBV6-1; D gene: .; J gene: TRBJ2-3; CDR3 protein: CASSERGGSTDTQYF
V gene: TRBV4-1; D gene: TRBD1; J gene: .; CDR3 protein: CASSQVDRSYEQYF
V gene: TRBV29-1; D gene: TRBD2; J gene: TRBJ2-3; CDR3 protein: CSVERLAGTDTQYF